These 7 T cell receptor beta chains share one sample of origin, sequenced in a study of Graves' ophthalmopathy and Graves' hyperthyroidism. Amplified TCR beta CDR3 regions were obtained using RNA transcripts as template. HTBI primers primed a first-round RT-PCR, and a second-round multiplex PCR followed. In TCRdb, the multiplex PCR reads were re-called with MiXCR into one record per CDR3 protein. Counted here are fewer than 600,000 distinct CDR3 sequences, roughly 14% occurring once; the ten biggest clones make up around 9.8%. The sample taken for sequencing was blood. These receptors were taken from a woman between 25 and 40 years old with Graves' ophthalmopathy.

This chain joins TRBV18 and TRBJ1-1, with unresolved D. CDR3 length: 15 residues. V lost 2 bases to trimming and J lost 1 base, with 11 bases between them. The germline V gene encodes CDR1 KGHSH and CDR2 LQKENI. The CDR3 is CASSPLPGRNTEAFF. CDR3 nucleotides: TGTGCCAGCTCACCATTACCGGGCAGGAACACTGAAGCTTTCTTT.

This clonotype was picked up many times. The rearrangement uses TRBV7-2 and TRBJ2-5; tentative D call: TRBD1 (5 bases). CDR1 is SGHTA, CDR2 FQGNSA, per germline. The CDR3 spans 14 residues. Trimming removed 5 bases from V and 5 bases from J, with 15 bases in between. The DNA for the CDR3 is TGTGCCAGCAGCCTAGGGGCGGCTGGGGAGACCCAGTACTTC. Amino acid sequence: CASSLGAAGETQYF. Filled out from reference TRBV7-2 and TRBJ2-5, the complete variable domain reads GAGVSQSPSNKVTEKGKDVELRCDPISGHTALYWYRQSLGQGLEFLIYFQGNSAPDKSGLPSDRFSAERTGGSVSTLTIQRTQQEDSAVYLCASSLGAAGETQYFGPGTRLLVL.

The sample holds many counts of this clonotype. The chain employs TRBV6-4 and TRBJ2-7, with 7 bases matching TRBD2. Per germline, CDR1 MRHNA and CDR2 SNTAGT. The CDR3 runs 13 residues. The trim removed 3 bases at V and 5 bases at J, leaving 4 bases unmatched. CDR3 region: CASSESGRDEQYF. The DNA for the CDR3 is TGTGCCAGCAGTGAGTCGGGGAGGGACGAGCAGTACTTC.

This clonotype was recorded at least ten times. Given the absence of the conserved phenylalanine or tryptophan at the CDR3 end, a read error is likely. In DNA, the CDR3 is TGTGCCACCAGCGTGGGGGGTCAGCCCCAGCATCTT. It translates to CATSVGGQPQHL. V gene TRBV15 combines with J gene TRBJ1-5; D is perhaps TRBD1 (5 bases). This CDR3 contains 12 residues. V was clipped by 5 bases and J by 6 bases, with 8 bases between them. Germline CDR1 is LNHNV and CDR2 is YYDKDF (reference sequence).

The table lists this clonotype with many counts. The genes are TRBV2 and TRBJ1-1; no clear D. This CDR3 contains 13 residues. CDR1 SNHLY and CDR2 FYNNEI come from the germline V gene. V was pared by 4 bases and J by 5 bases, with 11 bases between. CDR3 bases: TGTGCCAGCAGTGTACGGAGTAGGACTGAAGCTTTCTTT. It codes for CASSVRSRTEAFF. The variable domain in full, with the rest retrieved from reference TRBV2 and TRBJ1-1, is EPEVTQTPSHQVTQMGQEVILRCVPISNHLYFYWYRQILGQKVEFLVSFYNNEISEKSEIFDDQFSVERPDGSNFTLKIRSTKLEDSAMYFCASSVRSRTEAFFGQGTRLTVV.

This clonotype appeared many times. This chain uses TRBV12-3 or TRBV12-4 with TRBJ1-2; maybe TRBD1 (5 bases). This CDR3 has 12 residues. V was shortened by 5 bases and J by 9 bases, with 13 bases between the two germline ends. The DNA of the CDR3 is TGTGCCAGCAGTCTTCAACGGACACGCTACACCTTC. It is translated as CASSLQRTRYTF.

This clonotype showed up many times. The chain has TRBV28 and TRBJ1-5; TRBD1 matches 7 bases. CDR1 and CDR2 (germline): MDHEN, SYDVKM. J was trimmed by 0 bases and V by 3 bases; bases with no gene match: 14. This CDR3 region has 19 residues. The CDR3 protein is CASSLTSGGYLFSNQPQHF. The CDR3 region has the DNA TGTGCCAGCAGTTTGACGTCAGGGGGGTACTTATTTAGCAATCAGCCCCAGCATTTT.